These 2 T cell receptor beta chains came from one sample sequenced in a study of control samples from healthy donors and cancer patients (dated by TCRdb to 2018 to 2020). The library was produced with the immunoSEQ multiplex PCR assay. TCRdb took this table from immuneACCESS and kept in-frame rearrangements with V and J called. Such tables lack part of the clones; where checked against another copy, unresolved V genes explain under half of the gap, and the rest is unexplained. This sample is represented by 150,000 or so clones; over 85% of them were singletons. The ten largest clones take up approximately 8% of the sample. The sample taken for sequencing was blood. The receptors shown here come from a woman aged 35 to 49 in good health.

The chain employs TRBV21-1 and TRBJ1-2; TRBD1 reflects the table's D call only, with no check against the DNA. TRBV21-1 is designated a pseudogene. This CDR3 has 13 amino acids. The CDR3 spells CASKDRKVYGYTF. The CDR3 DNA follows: TGTGCCAGCAAAGACAGGAAAGTCTATGGCTACACCTTC.

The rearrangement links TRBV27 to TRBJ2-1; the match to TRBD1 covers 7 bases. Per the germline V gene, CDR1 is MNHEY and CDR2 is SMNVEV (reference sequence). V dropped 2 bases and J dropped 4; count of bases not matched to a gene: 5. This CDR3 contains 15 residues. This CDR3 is CASSLGRGIYNEQFF. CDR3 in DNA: TGTGCCAGCAGTTTAGGCAGGGGGATTTACAATGAGCAGTTCTTC.